This T cell receptor beta chain was sequenced during a study of T cells in Graves' hyperthyroidism and ophthalmopathy. As for the study in general: Blood was drawn when the patient was first diagnosed and still untreated.

It was RNA transcripts that yielded the amplified TCR beta CDR3 regions. The TCR CDR3 first-round RT-PCR relied on the HTBI primer set. From the multiplex PCR reads, TCRdb called clonotypes with MiXCR, one entry per CDR3 protein. This sample has approximately 210,000 distinct CDR3 sequences, with approximately 17% found just once. In this sample, this clonotype turned up many times. Germline CDR1 MNHNS, CDR2 SASEGT. The CDR3 totals 15 residues. With 4 bases clipped from V and 5 bases from J, the junction kept 3 bases outside the gene matches. Material: blood. V usage is TRBV6-1 and J usage is TRBJ2-5; 14 bases line up with TRBD2. This receptor was obtained from a man aged 50 to 60 with Graves' hyperthyroidism. CDR3 loop: CASSARTSGRETQYF. CDR3 sequence (DNA): TGTGCCAGCAGTGCACGGACTAGCGGGAGGGAGACCCAGTACTTC.